This is a list of T cell receptor beta chains from one sample in a study of blood T cell repertoires in COVID-19. Libraries were prepared by immunoSEQ multiplex PCR; TCRdb keeps only in-frame clonotypes and omits some of them. Of tens of thousands of clones in the sample, roughly nine tenths were seen once. Sequences were obtained from peripheral blood. Receptors were obtained from a man aged 25 to 40 with active or convalescent COVID-19. The CDR3 runs from the conserved cysteine through the conserved F or W. The order of the fields is clone size, D gene, J gene, V gene, CDR3 length, CDR3 protein, CDR3 DNA. The D gene is left open where the match is weak. The size of a clone is reported for some rows only, either as once, few or many, or as a class for expanded clones.

abundance: .; d_gene: .; j_gene: TRBJ2-1; v_gene: TRBV25-1; len: 16; CDR3aa: CASSEQGTSSYNEQFF; CDR3nt: TGTGCCAGCAGTGAACAGGGGACAAGCTCCTACAATGAGCAGTTCTTC
abundance: .; d_gene: TRBD1; j_gene: TRBJ1-2; v_gene: TRBV5-6; len: 13; CDR3aa: CASGQGASYGYTF; CDR3nt: TGTGCCAGCGGGCAGGGGGCTTCATATGGCTACACCTTC
abundance: .; d_gene: .; j_gene: TRBJ1-3; v_gene: TRBV27; len: 14; CDR3aa: CASSSDTPGNTIYF; CDR3nt: TGTGCCAGCAGTTCGGACACCCCTGGAAACACCATATATTTT
abundance: .; d_gene: .; j_gene: TRBJ1-5; v_gene: TRBV16; len: 16; CDR3aa: CASSQSASGRGQPQHF; CDR3nt: TGTGCCAGCAGCCAATCTGCCAGTGGGAGGGGTCAGCCCCAGCATTTT
abundance: .; d_gene: .; j_gene: TRBJ1-5; v_gene: TRBV27; len: 16; CDR3aa: CASSLGRSGRVQPQHF; CDR3nt: TGTGCCAGCAGTTTAGGTAGATCTGGCAGGGTCCAGCCCCAGCATTTT
abundance: .; d_gene: .; j_gene: TRBJ2-1; v_gene: TRBV19; len: 17; CDR3aa: CASSHYSPGARESEQFF; CDR3nt: TGTGCCAGTAGCCACTACAGTCCAGGGGCCCGGGAAAGTGAGCAGTTCTTC
abundance: .; d_gene: .; j_gene: TRBJ2-7; v_gene: TRBV12-3/TRBV12-4; len: 13; CDR3aa: CASSPQISYEQYF; CDR3nt: TGTGCCAGCAGTCCACAGATATCCTACGAGCAGTACTTC
abundance: .; d_gene: .; j_gene: TRBJ1-6; v_gene: TRBV14; len: 15; CDR3aa: CASSDQGLRGSPLHF; CDR3nt: TGTGCCAGCAGCGACCAGGGTTTGCGTGGGTCACCCCTCCACTTT
abundance: .; d_gene: .; j_gene: TRBJ1-4; v_gene: TRBV4-3; len: 15; CDR3aa: CASSQDGATNEKLFF; CDR3nt: TGCGCCAGCAGCCAAGACGGAGCAACTAATGAAAAACTGTTTTTT
abundance: .; d_gene: TRBD2; j_gene: TRBJ2-3; v_gene: TRBV3-1/TRBV3-2; len: 16; CDR3aa: CASSQDGVAGVDTQYF; CDR3nt: TGTGCCAGCAGCCAAGATGGGGTAGCGGGGGTGGATACGCAGTATTTT
abundance: once; d_gene: TRBD1; j_gene: TRBJ1-6; v_gene: TRBV27; len: 15; CDR3aa: CASSLRDRRNSPLHF; CDR3nt: TGTGCCAGCAGCCTCCGGGACAGAAGGAATTCACCCCTCCACTTT
abundance: .; d_gene: .; j_gene: TRBJ1-3; v_gene: TRBV13; len: 15; CDR3aa: CASSLLGTAGNTIYF; CDR3nt: TGTGCCAGCAGCTTACTCGGGACTGCCGGAAACACCATATATTTT
abundance: .; d_gene: TRBD2; j_gene: TRBJ2-1; v_gene: TRBV10-1; len: 16; CDR3aa: CASSRTSGGTYNEQFF; CDR3nt: TGCGCCAGCAGTCGGACTAGCGGGGGGACCTACAATGAGCAGTTCTTC
abundance: .; d_gene: .; j_gene: TRBJ1-2; v_gene: TRBV28; len: 13; CDR3aa: CASRLQVAYGYTF; CDR3nt: TGTGCCAGCAGGTTACAGGTGGCCTATGGCTACACCTTC
abundance: .; d_gene: TRBD2; j_gene: TRBJ2-1; v_gene: TRBV2; len: 17; CDR3aa: CASRALIAGGPQNEQFF; CDR3nt: TGTGCCAGCAGGGCCCTCATAGCGGGAGGGCCGCAGAATGAGCAGTTCTTC
abundance: .; d_gene: TRBD2; j_gene: TRBJ2-5; v_gene: TRBV4-1; len: 17; CDR3aa: CASSQALTSGVRETQYF; CDR3nt: TGCGCCAGCAGCCAAGCTTTGACTAGCGGGGTGAGGGAGACCCAGTACTTC
abundance: .; d_gene: TRBD1; j_gene: TRBJ1-1; v_gene: TRBV6-6; len: 13; CDR3aa: CASGQGRVTEAFF; CDR3nt: TGTGCCAGCGGACAGGGTCGGGTCACTGAAGCTTTCTTT
abundance: .; d_gene: TRBD1; j_gene: TRBJ2-7; v_gene: TRBV7-3; len: 15; CDR3aa: CASSGPGTASYEQYF; CDR3nt: TGTGCCAGCAGCGGACCCGGGACAGCTTCCTACGAGCAGTACTTC
abundance: .; d_gene: .; j_gene: TRBJ1-5; v_gene: TRBV19; len: 14; CDR3aa: CASSIWHNNQPQHF; CDR3nt: TGTGCCAGTAGTATATGGCATAACAATCAGCCCCAGCATTTT
abundance: few; d_gene: TRBD1; j_gene: TRBJ1-1; v_gene: TRBV6-4; len: 12; CDR3aa: CASVTGVTEAFF; CDR3nt: TGTGCCAGTGTCACAGGGGTAACTGAAGCTTTCTTT
abundance: .; d_gene: TRBD2; j_gene: TRBJ2-1; v_gene: TRBV27; len: 16; CDR3aa: CASSLNGRGAGNEQFF; CDR3nt: TGTGCCAGCAGTTTGAACGGGAGGGGAGCGGGGAATGAGCAGTTCTTC
abundance: once; d_gene: .; j_gene: TRBJ1-2; v_gene: TRBV4-1; len: 17; CDR3aa: CASSQAIITAVNYGYTF; CDR3nt: TGCGCCAGCAGCCAAGCTATTATAACTGCGGTTAACTATGGCTACACCTTC
abundance: .; d_gene: TRBD2; j_gene: TRBJ2-3; v_gene: TRBV25-1; len: 16; CDR3aa: CASSEGLAGTTDTQYF; CDR3nt: TGTGCCAGCAGTGAGGGACTAGCGGGAACGACAGATACGCAGTATTTT
abundance: .; d_gene: .; j_gene: TRBJ2-7; v_gene: TRBV6-6; len: 12; CDR3aa: CASSPYRVEQYF; CDR3nt: TGTGCCAGCAGCCCCTACAGGGTGGAGCAGTACTTC
abundance: .; d_gene: TRBD1; j_gene: TRBJ1-1; v_gene: TRBV5-8; len: 14; CDR3aa: CASSSSTGVTEAFF; CDR3nt: TGTGCCAGCAGCTCCTCGACAGGGGTGACTGAAGCTTTCTTT
abundance: .; d_gene: .; j_gene: TRBJ2-1; v_gene: TRBV21-1; len: 17; CDR3aa: CASSKRRSPDISDEQFF; CDR3nt: TGTGCCAGCAGCAAAAGGCGGTCTCCCGACATTAGCGATGAGCAGTTCTTC
abundance: .; d_gene: .; j_gene: TRBJ2-1; v_gene: TRBV30; len: 14; CDR3aa: CAWSVGRAGNEQFF; CDR3nt: TGTGCCTGGAGTGTGGGTCGGGCGGGAAATGAGCAGTTCTTC
abundance: .; d_gene: TRBD2; j_gene: TRBJ2-3; v_gene: TRBV6-5; len: 15; CDR3aa: CASSYSTAGGYTQYF; CDR3nt: TGTGCCAGCAGTTACTCGACGGCGGGGGGGTATACGCAGTATTTT
abundance: .; d_gene: .; j_gene: TRBJ1-1; v_gene: TRBV6-6; len: 13; CDR3aa: CASSYSLNTEAFF; CDR3nt: TGTGCCAGCAGTTATTCCCTAAACACTGAAGCTTTCTTT
abundance: .; d_gene: .; j_gene: TRBJ2-3; v_gene: TRBV18; len: 15; CDR3aa: CASSGLPSSTDTQYF; CDR3nt: TGTGCCAGCTCAGGACTTCCATCCAGCACAGATACGCAGTATTTT
abundance: .; d_gene: .; j_gene: TRBJ2-1; v_gene: TRBV24-1; len: 15; CDR3aa: CATSDSGLDYNEQFF; CDR3nt: TGTGCCACCAGTGATTCGGGACTTGATTACAATGAGCAGTTCTTC
abundance: .; d_gene: .; j_gene: TRBJ1-6; v_gene: TRBV7-8; len: 13; CDR3aa: CATSGRGTSPLHF; CDR3nt: TGTGCCACCTCGGGGAGGGGGACCTCACCCCTCCACTTT
abundance: .; d_gene: TRBD2; j_gene: TRBJ2-3; v_gene: TRBV19; len: 16; CDR3aa: CASSKTSGGAGDTQYF; CDR3nt: TGTGCCAGTAGTAAAACTAGCGGGGGGGCAGGGGATACGCAGTATTTT
abundance: .; d_gene: TRBD2; j_gene: TRBJ2-2; v_gene: TRBV13; len: 16; CDR3aa: CASSPVAGPAPGELFF; CDR3nt: TGTGCCAGCAGCCCGGTAGCGGGACCGGCCCCGGGGGAGCTGTTTTTT
abundance: once; d_gene: .; j_gene: TRBJ2-1; v_gene: TRBV19; len: 13; CDR3aa: CASSFTVYNEQFF; CDR3nt: TGTGCCAGTAGTTTTACGGTCTACAATGAGCAGTTCTTC
abundance: .; d_gene: .; j_gene: TRBJ2-3; v_gene: TRBV3-1/TRBV3-2; len: 12; CDR3aa: CASSQDRGTQYF; CDR3nt: TGTGCCAGCAGCCAAGATCGGGGTACGCAGTATTTT
abundance: .; d_gene: TRBD1; j_gene: TRBJ2-5; v_gene: TRBV4-1; len: 14; CDR3aa: CASSRTGGRETQYF; CDR3nt: TGCGCCAGCAGCCGCACAGGGGGCAGAGAGACCCAGTACTTC
abundance: few; d_gene: TRBD1; j_gene: TRBJ1-2; v_gene: TRBV19; len: 14; CDR3aa: CASSRQGSMSGYTF; CDR3nt: TGTGCCAGTAGTCGACAGGGAAGTATGAGTGGCTACACCTTC
abundance: .; d_gene: TRBD2; j_gene: TRBJ2-1; v_gene: TRBV7-2; len: 15; CDR3aa: CASSLAGGPNNEQFF; CDR3nt: TGTGCCAGCAGCCTAGCGGGAGGGCCTAACAATGAGCAGTTCTTC
abundance: .; d_gene: TRBD1; j_gene: TRBJ1-2; v_gene: TRBV10-2; len: 16; CDR3aa: CASSEFSEGANYGYTF; CDR3nt: TGCGCCAGCAGTGAATTTTCGGAGGGGGCCAACTATGGCTACACCTTC
abundance: .; d_gene: TRBD1; j_gene: TRBJ2-7; v_gene: TRBV7-9; len: 15; CDR3aa: CASSSWTGGDYEQYF; CDR3nt: TGTGCCAGCAGCTCTTGGACAGGGGGGGACTACGAGCAGTACTTC
abundance: .; d_gene: TRBD2; j_gene: TRBJ2-7; v_gene: TRBV4-1; len: 16; CDR3aa: CASSSFAGGSSYEQYF; CDR3nt: TGCGCCAGCAGCTCTTTCGCGGGGGGGAGCTCCTACGAGCAGTACTTC
abundance: .; d_gene: TRBD2; j_gene: TRBJ2-1; v_gene: TRBV7-2; len: 11; CDR3aa: CASSYGTSVFF; CDR3nt: TGTGCCAGCAGTTATGGGACTAGTGTGTTCTTC
abundance: .; d_gene: TRBD1; j_gene: TRBJ2-2; v_gene: TRBV2; len: 14; CDR3aa: CASSGTGGSGELFF; CDR3nt: TGTGCCAGCAGTGGAACAGGGGGCTCCGGGGAGCTGTTTTTT
abundance: .; d_gene: TRBD1; j_gene: TRBJ1-5; v_gene: TRBV23-1; len: 11; CDR3aa: CARKGAQPQHF; CDR3nt: TGCGCCAGAAAGGGGGCTCAGCCCCAGCATTTT
abundance: .; d_gene: .; j_gene: TRBJ1-6; v_gene: TRBV7-5; len: 15; CDR3aa: CARSLARQLNSPLHF; CDR3nt: TGTGCCAGAAGCTTAGCTAGACAGCTCAATTCACCCCTCCACTTT
abundance: .; d_gene: .; j_gene: TRBJ1-1; v_gene: TRBV14; len: 13; CDR3aa: CASSRTVSTEAFF; CDR3nt: TGTGCCAGCAGCCGGACAGTCAGCACTGAAGCTTTCTTT
abundance: once; d_gene: .; j_gene: TRBJ2-2; v_gene: TRBV6-1; len: 11; CDR3aa: CAGASTGELFF; CDR3nt: TGTGCCGGGGCTAGCACCGGGGAGCTGTTTTTT
abundance: .; d_gene: .; j_gene: TRBJ2-1; v_gene: TRBV6-5; len: 14; CDR3aa: CASSYSRGGNEQFF; CDR3nt: TGTGCCAGCAGTTACTCTCGGGGAGGCAATGAGCAGTTCTTC
abundance: .; d_gene: .; j_gene: TRBJ1-1; v_gene: TRBV5-5; len: 14; CDR3aa: CASSLRTLNTEAFF; CDR3nt: TGTGCCAGCAGCCTCAGGACACTGAACACTGAAGCTTTCTTT
abundance: .; d_gene: .; j_gene: TRBJ1-1; v_gene: TRBV5-5; len: 14; CDR3aa: CASSSPRGNTEAFF; CDR3nt: TGTGCCAGCAGCTCGCCTCGAGGGAACACTGAAGCTTTCTTT
abundance: .; d_gene: .; j_gene: TRBJ1-1; v_gene: TRBV18; len: 17; CDR3aa: CASSPYQRGRLNTEAFF; CDR3nt: TGTGCCAGCTCACCATACCAGCGGGGACGACTGAACACTGAAGCTTTCTTT